This entry lists 21 T cell receptor beta chains sequenced from one sample in a study of identical twins. Each CDR3 protein is one row after TCRdb ran MiXCR on the 5' RACE reads. The sample holds hundreds of thousands of distinct CDR3 sequences, 8.6% seen once. These data also featured in a second study, about yellow fever vaccine responses in identical twins.

Material for sequencing was PBMCs. The origin of the receptors is a woman aged 18-29 years in good health.

This clonotype was seen more than once but under ten times. This sequence joins TRBV28 and TRBJ2-1; D is ambiguous. V shed 4 bases and J shed 9 bases, with 13 bases lying between them. CDR1 is MDHEN and CDR2 is SYDVKM in the germline V gene. The CDR3 is made up of 13 amino acids. The CDR3 here is CASSSIIPGEQFF. In nucleotides, the CDR3 is TGTGCCAGCAGTTCCATAATCCCGGGTGAGCAGTTCTTC.

This clonotype was counted only a few times. The CDR3 loop reads CASYGGLGPYEQYF. DNA of the CDR3: TGTGCCAGCTACGGAGGGCTCGGGCCTTACGAGCAGTACTTC. The chain uses TRBV6-1 and TRBJ2-7, with a possible D match to TRBD2 (6 bases). Germline CDR1 is MNHNS and CDR2 is SASEGT. This CDR3 region has 14 residues. V was trimmed by 8 bases and J by 4 bases, leaving 18 bases between them.

The table lists this clonotype with a few counts. This sequence joins TRBV7-9 and TRBJ1-1, with 10 bases identical to TRBD1. Germline trimming cut 5 bases from V and 3 bases from J; bases unmatched to any gene: 3. The CDR3 totals 14 residues. In germline, CDR1 is SEHNR, CDR2 FQNEAQ (reference sequence). CDR3 residues: CASSAGTGDTEAFF. In DNA form, the CDR3 reads TGTGCCAGCAGCGCTGGGACAGGGGACACTGAAGCTTTCTTT.

This clonotype was counted only a few times. The chain is built from TRBV20-1 and TRBJ2-7, with D possibly matching TRBD2 (5 bases). V was pared by 5 bases and J by 3 bases, with 14 bases between. CDR3 size: 13 residues. From germline, CDR1 is DFQATT and CDR2 SNEGSKA (reference sequence). CDR3 coding DNA: TGCAGTGCTTCCGAGGACTTGAGCTACGAGCAGTACTTC. Its translation: CSASEDLSYEQYF.

This clonotype was detected only a few times. The J gene is TRBJ2-4, the V gene TRBV7-2; D might be TRBD2 (6 bases). Germline V gene data show CDR1 as SGHTA and CDR2 as FQGNSA. Trimming removed 5 bases from V and 5 bases from J, with 16 bases in between. CDR3 length: 15 residues. CDR3 protein: CASSQRLRRENIQYF. CDR3 DNA sequence: TGTGCCAGCAGCCAAAGACTGAGGAGGGAAAACATTCAGTACTTC.

The rearrangement links TRBV27 to TRBJ2-7; D might be TRBD2 (6 bases). Germline CDR1 is MNHEY and CDR2 is SMNVEV (reference sequence). Deletions cut 5 bases from V and 6 bases from J, with 20 bases between. The CDR3 sequence is 15 residues long. CDR3 nucleotide sequence: TGTGCCAGCAGTCACACGACTGGACCCGGGGGCGAGCAGTACTTC. Its translation: CASSHTTGPGGEQYF.

This clonotype was detected a few times. The chain has TRBV6-2 or TRBV6-3 and TRBJ1-1; D call uncertain. This CDR3 is built from 14 residues. Germline V gives CDR1 MNHEY, CDR2 SVGEGT. The ends were cut back, 1 base at V and 7 bases at J, with 13 bases in the middle. The CDR3 sequence: CASSYFVVSGEAFF. CDR3 sequence (DNA): TGTGCCAGCAGTTACTTTGTGGTTTCGGGTGAAGCTTTCTTT.

This clonotype was detected many times. The chain employs TRBV29-1 and TRBJ2-1, with 10 bases that match TRBD1. There are 14 residues in the CDR3. Germline values: CDR1 SQVTM, CDR2 ANQGSEA. V gave up 6 bases and J gave up 6 bases; unmatched junction bases: 8. CDR3 region: CSVDRGTNSNEQFF. For the CDR3, the DNA is TGCAGCGTGGACAGGGGGACAAACTCCAATGAGCAGTTCTTC.

The chain employs TRBV27 and TRBJ2-7, with D uncertain. In germline, CDR1 is MNHEY, CDR2 SMNVEV (reference sequence). The CDR3 is 14 residues long. Trimming pared 2 bases from V and 2 bases from J, leaving 10 bases between. CDR3 sequence reads: CASSLGRSPYEQYF. CDR3 bases: TGTGCCAGCAGTTTAGGCAGGTCCCCCTACGAGCAGTACTTC.

In this sample, this clonotype turned up a few times. A junction end diverges from the germline sequence, so it may reflect a read error. This sequence joins TRBV7-7 and TRBJ2-5; the match to TRBD1 covers 8 bases. The CDR3 length is 15 residues. CDR1 and CDR2 from the germline V gene are SSHAT and FNYEAQ (reference sequence). CDR3 nucleotide sequence: TGTGCTAGCAGTAAGGGACAGGCCCCCCAAGAGACCCAGTACTTC. Protein: CASSKGQAPQETQYF.

V usage is TRBV29-1 and J usage is TRBJ2-6; D gene ambiguous. This CDR3 is built from 14 residues. The germline gives CDR1 SQVTM, CDR2 ANQGSEA. V lost 3 bases, J lost 0 bases, and 6 bases lay in between. The CDR3: CSVDTSSGANVLTF. CDR3 nucleotide sequence: TGCAGCGTTGACACCAGCTCTGGGGCCAACGTCCTGACTTTC. Using reference TRBV29-1 and TRBJ2-6 for the parts outside the CDR3, the full variable domain is SAVISQKPSRDICQRGTSLTIQCQVDSQVTMMFWYRQQPGQSLTLIATANQGSEATYESGFVIDKFPISRPNLTFSTLTVSNMSPEDSSIYLCSVDTSSGANVLTFGAGSRLTVL.

The V and J genes are TRBV7-9 and TRBJ1-5, with unresolved D. The CDR3 extends over 14 amino acids. Germline V gene lookup returns CDR1 SEHNR and CDR2 FQNEAQ (reference sequence). Trimming cost V 2 bases and J 6 bases, with 11 bases left between them. CDR3 in DNA: TGTGCCAGCAGCTTATCCGCGGATCGTCAGCCCCAGCATTTT. Protein: CASSLSADRQPQHF.

This clonotype has more than one count but fewer than ten. In nucleotides, the CDR3 is TGTGCCAGCAGTTTGGGTGGACTCGGACTAGCGGGGAACAATGAGCAGTTCTTC. It encodes CASSLGGLGLAGNNEQFF. The rearrangement links TRBV12-3 or TRBV12-4 to TRBJ2-1, with 12 bases matching TRBD2. The ends lost 3 bases at V and 5 bases at J; junction bases unmatched: 11. The CDR3 loop spans 18 amino acids.

There are a few counts of this clonotype. The chain employs TRBV20-1 and TRBJ2-7, with D possibly being TRBD1 (6 bases). In germline, CDR1 is DFQATT, CDR2 SNEGSKA (reference sequence). The CDR3 has 12 amino acids. The V end lost 6 bases, the J end lost 4 bases, and 13 bases lay between the germline ends. The CDR3 sequence: CSAETGTYEQYF. The CDR3 nucleotides are TGCAGTGCCGAAACAGGGACGTACGAGCAGTACTTC.

The CDR3 DNA reads TGCAGTGCTAGATCTCTGGGGGTGGTAGGCAGGGCACTCAACGAGCAGTACTTC. Translating it yields CSARSLGVVGRALNEQYF. The chain joins TRBV20-1 to TRBJ2-7; either TRBD1 or TRBD2 may supply D (5 bases each). The germline V gene encodes CDR1 DFQATT and CDR2 SNEGSKA (reference sequence). The CDR3 spans 18 residues. Trimming left V 2 bases short and J 5 bases short, with 28 bases between.

This clonotype turned up a few times. The rearrangement links TRBV20-1 to TRBJ2-7; TRBD2 might be the D (5 bases). There are 13 residues in the CDR3. V dropped 0 bases and J dropped 7 bases, with 13 bases sitting between them. Germline lookup yields CDR1 DFQATT and CDR2 SNEGSKA (reference sequence). CDR3 sequence reads: CSARDRTGIEQYF. Written as DNA, the CDR3 is TGCAGTGCTAGAGATCGAACGGGGATTGAGCAGTACTTC.

The chain couples TRBV7-6 to TRBJ2-7; unclear D gene. CDR3 size: 14 residues. The V end was cut by 4 bases, the J end by 2 bases, with 12 bases between. CDR1 and CDR2 from the germline V gene are SGHVS and FNYEAQ. The CDR3 DNA sequence: TGTGCCAGCAGCTCCGCAGGATTTGCCTACGAGCAGTACTTC. This translates into CASSSAGFAYEQYF.

This clonotype was seen more than once but under ten times. The V gene is TRBV25-1, the J gene TRBJ1-5; D is undetermined. Trimming left V 4 bases short and J 6 bases short, with 16 bases between. The germline gives CDR1 MGHDK, CDR2 SYGVNS. The CDR3 is 15 amino acids. The chain's CDR3 is CASSGPPRTGQPQHF. The CDR3 bases are TGTGCCAGCAGTGGACCTCCGCGCACGGGTCAGCCCCAGCATTTT.

The chain joins TRBV20-1 to TRBJ2-7; 10 bases are shared with TRBD2. Germline V lookup: CDR1 DFQATT, CDR2 SNEGSKA (reference sequence). The V gene end was trimmed by 1 base and the J gene end by 5 bases; junction bases not matched to a gene: 8. This CDR3 region has 15 residues. Here the CDR3 reads CSARGGLAGVNEQYF. DNA of the CDR3: TGCAGTGCTAGAGGGGGGCTAGCGGGAGTCAACGAGCAGTACTTC.

This clonotype came up a few times. The chain is built from TRBV20-1 and TRBJ1-2; 7 positions match TRBD1. Per the germline V gene, CDR1 is DFQATT and CDR2 is SNEGSKA (reference sequence). CDR3 length equals 15 residues. The ends lost 0 bases at V and 4 bases at J; junction bases unmatched: 8. The DNA of the CDR3 is TGCAGTGCTAGAGAACCTACGAGGGGGCTCTATGGCTACACCTTC. Translating gives CSAREPTRGLYGYTF.

There are many counts of this clonotype. The gene calls are TRBV18 and TRBJ2-7, with a possible D match to TRBD1 (6 bases). V was pared by 6 bases and J by 4 bases, with 13 bases between. Germline V gene lookup returns CDR1 KGHSH and CDR2 LQKENI. CDR3 length: 13 residues. Here the CDR3 reads CASSLPGQYEQYF. CDR3 DNA sequence: TGTGCCAGCTCGCTCCCAGGACAGTACGAGCAGTACTTC.